The 26 T cell receptor beta chains reported below all come from one sample, sequenced in a study of blood T cells in healthy people across ages. Primers used in a second PCR of about 6 to 11 cycles were a sample-barcoded 5' primer and a J-beta primer mix. TCRdb processed the 5' RACE reads anew with MiXCR; each CDR3 protein has one entry. Of more than 500,000 distinct CDR3 sequences listed, roughly 28% were seen once; the top ten hold approximately 17%. Sequenced material: blood. Receptors were obtained from a woman in her seventies in good health.

The chain recombines TRBV5-1 with TRBJ2-5, with a weak D call TRBD1 (5 bases). CDR3 length: 16 amino acids. Germline loops: CDR1 SGHRS, CDR2 YFSETQ. V was trimmed by 1 base and J by 2 bases, leaving 15 bases between them. The CDR3 DNA reads TGCGCCAGCAGCTTGAGCGCTAGTGGGGCACAAGAGACCCAGTACTTC. It yields the protein CASSLSASGAQETQYF.

On this clonotype: A junction boundary mismatches the germline segment, possibly from a read error. The V gene is TRBV12-3 or TRBV12-4, the J gene TRBJ1-4; TRBD1 matches 7 bases. The CDR3 runs 14 residues. CDR3 in DNA: TGTGCCAGCAGTACCCAGGGGGTGGGAGAAAAACTGTCTTTT. Encoded protein: CASSTQGVGEKLSF.

This clonotype was observed a handful of times. The rearrangement joins TRBV7-9 to TRBJ2-5, with 8 positions matching TRBD1. The CDR3 has 15 amino acids. Germline loops: CDR1 SEHNR, CDR2 FQNEAQ (reference sequence). Trimming cost V 5 bases and J 5 bases; bases outside gene matches: 10. DNA for the CDR3: TGTGCCAGCAGCCTTATGGGACAGGAAGAGGAGACCCAGTACTTC. Its translation is CASSLMGQEEETQYF. Looking up the rest from reference TRBV7-9 and TRBJ2-5 gives the full variable domain: DTGVSQNPRHKITKRGQNVTFRCDPISEHNRLYWYRQTLGQGPEFLTYFQNEAQLEKSRLLSDRFSAERPKGSFSTLEIQRTEQGDSAMYLCASSLMGQEEETQYFGPGTRLLVL.

This clonotype occurred a few times. The chain employs TRBV5-1 and TRBJ2-5; TRBD1 matches at 8 bases. The J call is uncertain, as TRBJ2-1 better fits the DNA end. CDR3 size: 15 residues. Germline V gene data show CDR1 as SGHRS and CDR2 as YFSETQ. This CDR3 reads CASSGTGQGRFEQFF. CDR3 in DNA: TGCGCCAGCAGCGGAACCGGACAGGGAAGATTTGAGCAGTTCTTC.

This clonotype came up many times. The rearrangement joins TRBV12-3 or TRBV12-4 to TRBJ2-7; 9 bases agree with TRBD1. This CDR3 region has 14 residues. The V and J ends lost 5 bases and 2 bases, in that order; junction bases with no gene match: 4. DNA of the CDR3: TGTGCCAGCAGTCTTGGACAGGGGCCCTACGAGCAGTACTTC. Translating it yields CASSLGQGPYEQYF.

V is TRBV7-9 and J is TRBJ1-1, with 8 bases aligning to TRBD1. The CDR3 sequence is 13 residues long. Germline trimming cut 8 bases from V and 3 bases from J; bases unmatched to any gene: 5. CDR1 and CDR2 (germline): SEHNR, FQNEAQ (reference sequence). The CDR3 sequence: CASEGQEYTEAFF. The CDR3 coding sequence is TGTGCCAGCGAGGGACAGGAGTACACTGAAGCTTTCTTT.

Many counts were recorded for this clonotype. The rearrangement uses TRBV18 and TRBJ1-2; D is uncertain. Trimming shortened V by 5 bases and J by 0 bases, and 16 bases separated the two germline ends. CDR3 length: 16 residues. CDR1 KGHSH and CDR2 LQKENI come from the germline V gene. The CDR3 nucleotides read TGTGCCAGCTCATCCACCTACCCAGCTCCTAACTATGGCTACACCTTC. Translated: CASSSTYPAPNYGYTF.

The genes are TRBV10-3 and TRBJ2-3; D ambiguous. V dropped 3 bases and J dropped 1 base, with 8 bases sitting between them. Germline CDR1 reads ENHRY; CDR2 reads SYGVKD. The CDR3 is made up of 14 amino acids. The CDR3 DNA sequence: TGTGCCATCAGTGACGTTGGGGGCACAGATACGCAGTATTTT. Its protein is CAISDVGGTDTQYF.

This clonotype was seen a few times. This chain connects TRBV5-1 to TRBJ2-7, with D unresolved. CDR3 size: 14 residues. The V end was cut by 0 bases, the J end by 3 bases, with 10 bases between. From germline, CDR1 is SGHRS and CDR2 YFSETQ. CDR3 sequence (DNA): TGCGCCAGCAGCTTGGGTGTCAACAACTACGAGCAGTACTTC. Its protein is CASSLGVNNYEQYF.

The chain couples TRBV20-1 to TRBJ2-7, with D maybe TRBD1 (6 bases). Trimming left V 0 bases short and J 7 bases short, with 10 bases between. Germline V lookup: CDR1 DFQATT, CDR2 SNEGSKA (reference sequence). The length of the CDR3 is 12 residues. This CDR3 is CSARDQGSEQYF. The CDR3 nucleotides read TGCAGTGCTAGAGATCAGGGGTCAGAGCAGTACTTC.

CDR3 DNA sequence: TGTGCCAGCAGTCGGACTCGCTTAAGCACAGATACGCAGTATTTT. It translates to CASSRTRLSTDTQYF. The chain combines TRBV6-1 with TRBJ2-3, with a possible D match to TRBD2 (5 bases). The germline CDR1 and CDR2 sequences are MNHNS and SASEGT. This CDR3 contains 15 residues. The ends were cut back, 5 bases at V and 0 bases at J, with 12 bases in the middle.

This chain joins TRBV18 and TRBJ2-2; D might be TRBD1 or TRBD2, each matching 6 bases. Trimming pared 3 bases from V and 7 bases from J, leaving 18 bases between. CDR1 KGHSH and CDR2 LQKENI come from the germline V gene. This CDR3 is 16 amino acids long. Here the CDR3 DNA reads TGTGCCAGCTCACCCGACAGGAGGATCGGGAGCGGGGAGCTGTTTTTT. This codes for CASSPDRRIGSGELFF.

This clonotype was counted only a few times. CDR3 amino acids: CASSLKGQRNSPLHF. The CDR3 nucleotides read TGTGCCAGCAGCTTAAAGGGGCAACGAAATTCACCCCTCCACTTT. The V and J genes are TRBV7-2 and TRBJ1-6, with TRBD1 as a possible D gene (5 bases). Germline V gives CDR1 SGHTA, CDR2 FQGNSA. The CDR3 consists of 15 residues. V was shortened by 2 bases and J by 7 bases, with 12 bases between the two germline ends.

The sample holds one count of this clonotype. The genes are TRBV25-1 and TRBJ2-4, with D possibly called TRBD1 or TRBD2 (5 bases each). The V end lost 6 bases, the J end lost 12 bases, and 15 bases lay between the germline ends. CDR3 length equals 12 residues. The V gene's germline CDR1 is MGHDK and CDR2 SYGVNS. In DNA form, the CDR3 reads TGTGCCAGCAGAGTAGGGGATGAGGGTCAGTACTTC. As protein: CASRVGDEGQYF.

The chain uses TRBV6-2 or TRBV6-3 and TRBJ1-1, with 9 bases matching TRBD1. Germline V lookup: CDR1 MNHEY, CDR2 SVGEGT. The CDR3 spans 14 residues. J gave up 6 bases and V 6 bases, and 8 bases lay outside the gene matches. CDR3 loop: CASRPGQGVAEAFF. For the CDR3, the DNA is TGTGCCAGCAGACCGGGACAGGGAGTGGCTGAAGCTTTCTTT.

The V gene is TRBV27, the J gene TRBJ2-2; D is possibly TRBD1 or TRBD2 (5 bases each). In germline, CDR1 is MNHEY, CDR2 SMNVEV (reference sequence). This CDR3 is 17 amino acids long. Trimming cost V 3 bases and J 0 bases, with 14 bases left between them. DNA for the CDR3: TGTGCCAGCAGTTTCTCACAGTGGGACGCGAACACCGGGGAGCTGTTTTTT. Translating gives CASSFSQWDANTGELFF.

The V call is TRBV5-1, the J call TRBJ2-4; the D is unclear. The CDR3 has 14 residues. Germline assignment: CDR1 SGHRS and CDR2 YFSETQ. Trimming stripped 3 bases from V and 0 bases from J, with 7 bases between. The CDR3 region has the DNA TGCGCCAGCAGCTCCAGGACAGCCAAAAACATTCAGTACTTC. Protein sequence: CASSSRTAKNIQYF.

The chain links TRBV20-1 to TRBJ2-1; D is possibly TRBD2 (6 bases). The length of the CDR3 is 13 residues. Germline V gene data show CDR1 as DFQATT and CDR2 as SNEGSKA (reference sequence). With 3 bases removed from V and 7 bases from J, the gap between germline ends came to 13 bases. Here the CDR3 DNA reads TGCAGTGCTAGTCACCCCAGCGGGAATGAGCAGTTCTTC. This gives the protein CSASHPSGNEQFF.

This clonotype was detected once. The J gene is TRBJ2-4, the V gene TRBV9; no definite D call. The CDR3 covers 14 residues. V dropped 0 bases and J dropped 2 bases, with 6 bases sitting between them. CDR1 and CDR2 (germline): SGDLS, YYNGEE. The CDR3 DNA reads as TGTGCCAGCAGCGTAGGGGGTACCAAAAACATTCAGTACTTC. Amino acids: CASSVGGTKNIQYF.

For this clonotype: Given the absence of the conserved phenylalanine or tryptophan at the CDR3 end, a read error is likely. J is TRBJ2-5 and V is TRBV20-1; D may be TRBD1 (5 bases). This CDR3 is 13 amino acids long. The V and J ends lost 0 bases and 2 bases respectively, with 7 bases between them. Germline CDR1 reads DFQATT; CDR2 reads SNEGSKA (reference sequence). CDR3 coding DNA: TGCAGTGCTAGAGATGGACAACAAGAGACCCAGTACTTG. It is translated as CSARDGQQETQYL.

This clonotype was detected only a few times. V is TRBV7-3 and J is TRBJ2-6; D remains unclear. Trimming took 2 bases from V and 2 from J, leaving 7 bases between them. CDR1 is SGHTA and CDR2 is FQGTGA in the germline V gene. CDR3 length equals 15 residues. Here the CDR3 reads CASSLRAAGANVLTF. Written as DNA, the CDR3 is TGTGCCAGCAGCTTACGGGCAGCTGGGGCCAACGTCCTGACTTTC.

This clonotype has just a few counts. This chain joins TRBV11-3 and TRBJ2-7; D gene ambiguous. CDR3 length equals 15 residues. Trimming shortened V by 0 bases and J by 5 bases, and 14 bases separated the two germline ends. CDR1 SGHNT and CDR2 YENEEA come from the germline V gene. The CDR3 nucleotides are TGTGCCAGCAGCTTAGATAAGACTCCCAACAACGAGCAGTACTTC. It yields the protein CASSLDKTPNNEQYF.

The chain has TRBV7-9 and TRBJ2-3; tentatively, D is TRBD2 (5 bases). The CDR3 is 16 residues long. With 1 base removed from V and 0 bases from J, the gap between germline ends came to 11 bases. Germline loops: CDR1 SEHNR, CDR2 FQNEAQ (reference sequence). The CDR3 nucleotides are TGTGCCAGCAGCTTAGATGGCGGGCGAAGCACAGATACGCAGTATTTT. It yields the protein CASSLDGGRSTDTQYF.

This chain connects TRBV7-2 to TRBJ2-5; 9 nucleotides align to TRBD1. V gave up 5 bases and J gave up 13 bases; unmatched junction bases: 8. This CDR3 contains 12 residues. The germline V gene has CDR1 SGHTA and CDR2 FQGNSA. The CDR3 nucleotides are TGTACCAGCAGCCTAACCTCGGGACAGGGGTACTTC. Translating it yields CTSSLTSGQGYF.

The chain links TRBV20-1 to TRBJ2-1, with TRBD1 matching 9 bases. The CDR3 extends over 15 amino acids. CDR1 DFQATT and CDR2 SNEGSKA come from the germline V gene (reference sequence). The V gene end was trimmed by 6 bases and the J gene end by 7 bases; junction bases not matched to a gene: 13. CDR3 bases: TGCAGTGCCAGGAACACACAGGGGGCAGGGAATGAGCAGTTCTTC. Protein sequence: CSARNTQGAGNEQFF.

This clonotype was seen more than once but under ten times. The V gene is TRBV7-8, the J gene TRBJ2-7; D call uncertain. Germline V gene sequence: CDR1 SGHVS, CDR2 FQNEAQ. The CDR3 consists of 15 residues. V was cut by 0 bases and J by 2 bases, with 11 bases left in between. CDR3 nucleotide sequence: TGTGCCAGCAGCTTAGCTGTAGGTACGCCCTACGAGCAGTACTTC. It encodes CASSLAVGTPYEQYF.